A single sample is the source of the 26 T cell receptor beta chains below, sequenced in a study of blood T cell repertoires in COVID-19. Sequenced by immunoSEQ multiplex PCR; TCRdb stores in-frame clones only, minus some. The sample has almost 250,000 clones, roughly 83% seen once. The sample was peripheral blood. These TCRs come from a woman of 80 years or more with COVID-19, enrolled during active disease.

About this clone: Other DNA sequences from this sample encode an identical CDR3 as well. The V and J genes are TRBV3-1 (or the pseudogene TRBV3-2) and TRBJ1-6; tentatively, D is TRBD1 (5 bases). Germline V CDR1 and CDR2: LGHDT, YNNKEL (reference sequence). V shed 1 base and J shed 0 bases, with 7 bases lying between them. The CDR3 consists of 16 residues. CDR3 sequence reads: CASSQGGGSYNSPLHF. In DNA form, the CDR3 reads TGTGCCAGCAGCCAAGGGGGGGGCTCCTATAATTCACCCCTCCACTTT.

V gene TRBV5-1 combines with J gene TRBJ1-3; D is undetermined. Germline V gene lookup returns CDR1 SGHRS and CDR2 YFSETQ. Trimming pared 0 bases from V and 2 bases from J, leaving 9 bases between. This CDR3 spans 15 amino acids. The CDR3 DNA sequence: TGCGCCAGCAGCTTGGGGTTGGGCCCTGGAAACACCATATATTTT. It codes for CASSLGLGPGNTIYF.

This chain connects TRBV5-4 to TRBJ2-2, with D perhaps matching TRBD2 (6 bases). V was pared by 6 bases and J by 0 bases, with 12 bases between. Germline loops: CDR1 SGHNT, CDR2 YYREEE (reference sequence). CDR3 length equals 15 residues. CDR3 sequence: CASTLSGANTGELFF. CDR3 nucleotides: TGTGCCAGCACCCTATCGGGGGCGAACACCGGGGAGCTGTTTTTT. Variable domain in full (rest from reference TRBV5-4 and TRBJ2-2): ETGVTQSPTHLIKTRGQQVTLRCSSQSGHNTVSWYQQALGQGPQFIFQYYREEENGRGNFPPRFSGLQFPNYSSELNVNALELDDSALYLCASTLSGANTGELFFGEGSRLTVL.

The chain combines TRBV7-9 with TRBJ1-1; 8 nucleotides line up with TRBD1. V shed 5 bases and J 3 bases; nucleotides not matched to a gene: 11. Germline CDR1 reads SEHNR; CDR2 reads FQNEAQ (reference sequence). This CDR3 is built from 16 residues. CDR3 amino acids: CASSGKGRGRDTEAFF. The DNA for the CDR3 is TGTGCCAGCAGCGGCAAAGGCAGGGGGCGAGACACTGAAGCTTTCTTT.

This CDR3 reads CASSSTGTGSEKLFF. CDR3 sequence (DNA): TGCGCCAGCAGCTCTACCGGGACAGGGAGTGAAAAACTGTTTTTT. The chain links TRBV5-1 to TRBJ1-4, with 9 nucleotides matching TRBD1. CDR3 length: 15 residues. Germline CDR1 reads SGHRS; CDR2 reads YFSETQ. Losses at the gene ends were 3 bases for V and 7 bases for J; bases not matched to a gene: 7.

V gene TRBV29-1 combines with J gene TRBJ1-1; no firm D call. Germline CDR1 and CDR2: SQVTM and ANQGSEA. The CDR3 has 14 amino acids. The V and J ends lost 7 bases and 1 base respectively, with 16 bases between them. CDR3 protein: CSAKWYTENTEAFF. In DNA, the CDR3 is TGCAGCGCCAAATGGTACACCGAGAACACTGAAGCTTTCTTT.

The gene calls are TRBV19 and TRBJ1-1; 10 bases agree with TRBD1. The germline V gene has CDR1 LNHDA and CDR2 SQIVND (reference sequence). This CDR3 has 15 residues. V lost 4 bases, J lost 10 bases, and 12 bases stayed unmatched. CDR3 nucleotide sequence: TGTGCCAGTAGTAAAGGGACAGGGGACCTCAGTGGAGCTTTCTTT. This gives the protein CASSKGTGDLSGAFF.

The rearrangement joins TRBV18 to TRBJ2-5; weak D call: TRBD1 (6 bases). Germline V gives CDR1 KGHSH, CDR2 LQKENI. Trimming left V 6 bases short and J 3 bases short, with 14 bases between. The CDR3 covers 14 residues. The CDR3 nucleotides are TGTGCCAGCTCTCGCGTCCGGACAGAAGAGACCCAGTACTTC. Amino acids: CASSRVRTEETQYF.

The chain has TRBV5-1 and TRBJ1-1; D is unclear. CDR3 length: 14 residues. The V end was cut by 0 bases, the J end by 0 bases, with 6 bases between. CDR1 is SGHRS, CDR2 YFSETQ, per germline. CDR3 in amino acids: CASSLGVMNTEAFF. CDR3 bases: TGCGCCAGCAGCTTGGGAGTGATGAACACTGAAGCTTTCTTT.

This clone has a count of ten or more. V usage is TRBV9 and J usage is TRBJ1-5; maybe TRBD1 (6 bases). Trimming took off 3 bases at V and 0 bases at J, with 16 bases between the two ends. Looked up from germline, CDR1 is SGDLS and CDR2 is YYNGEE. The CDR3 runs 17 residues. CDR3 sequence reads: CASSASDSYYSNQPQHF. CDR3 DNA: TGTGCCAGCAGCGCCTCGGACAGCTACTATAGCAATCAGCCCCAGCATTTT.

The V and J genes are TRBV3-1 (or the pseudogene TRBV3-2) and TRBJ2-3; D is perhaps TRBD2 (6 bases). This CDR3 has 16 residues. In germline, CDR1 is LGHDT, CDR2 YNNKEL (reference sequence). V lost 4 bases, J lost 0 bases, and 14 bases lay in between. The CDR3: CASSLRKTRSTDTQYF. Written as DNA, the CDR3 is TGTGCCAGCAGCCTCCGAAAGACTAGGAGCACAGATACGCAGTATTTT.

The chain employs TRBV4-2 and TRBJ2-4; D is unclear. From germline, CDR1 is LGHNA and CDR2 YNFKEQ. V lost 0 bases and J 0 bases, leaving 9 bases between the germline ends. The CDR3 has 16 residues. CDR3 region: CASSQDLALAKNIQYF. CDR3 coding DNA: TGTGCCAGCAGCCAAGATCTGGCCTTAGCCAAAAACATTCAGTACTTC.

The rearrangement uses TRBV5-4 and TRBJ1-4; D perhaps matches TRBD1 (6 bases). Trimming took off 0 bases at V and 5 bases at J, with 14 bases between the two ends. This CDR3 is built from 16 residues. Germline CDR1 is SGHNT and CDR2 is YYREEE (reference sequence). The CDR3 nucleotides are TGTGCCAGCAGCTTGGGTGGAGACAGGCAAAATGAAAAACTGTTTTTT. It specifies CASSLGGDRQNEKLFF.

This chain connects TRBV19 to TRBJ1-1; no clear D gene. CDR3 length: 13 residues. V was clipped by 10 bases and J by 4 bases, with 16 bases between them. Germline V lookup: CDR1 LNHDA, CDR2 SQIVND (reference sequence). The CDR3 protein is CATAEVLGTEAFF. The CDR3 nucleotides are TGTGCCACCGCGGAAGTACTGGGCACTGAAGCTTTCTTT. The full variable domain, rest sourced from reference TRBV19 and TRBJ1-1, is DGGITQSPKYLFRKEGQNVTLSCEQNLNHDAMYWYRQDPGQGLRLIYYSQIVNDFQKGDIAEGYSVSREKKESFPLTVTSAQKNPTAFYLCATAEVLGTEAFFGQGTRLTVV.

The V gene is TRBV5-1, the J gene TRBJ1-4; 9 bases agree with TRBD1. This CDR3 spans 15 amino acids. Germline assignment: CDR1 SGHRS and CDR2 YFSETQ. V shed 5 bases, J shed 8 bases, and the junction held 10 bases outside the gene matches. The DNA for the CDR3 is TGCGCCAGCAGTATAAATGAGGACAGGGGAGAAAAACTGTTTTTT. The encoded protein is CASSINEDRGEKLFF.

In DNA, the CDR3 is TGTGCCAGCAGCCGACAGGGGAGGACTGAAGCTTTCTTT. Translated: CASSRQGRTEAFF. The chain has TRBV14 and TRBJ1-1, with 8 bases aligning to TRBD1. Germline values: CDR1 SGHDN, CDR2 FVKESK. The V and J ends lost 4 bases and 5 bases, in that order; junction bases with no gene match: 3. The CDR3 loop spans 13 amino acids.

The chain joins TRBV18 to TRBJ1-4, with D perhaps TRBD1 (6 bases). CDR1 and CDR2 from the germline V gene are KGHSH and LQKENI. V was cut by 3 bases and J by 3 bases, with 11 bases left in between. The CDR3 runs to 15 residues. In DNA form, the CDR3 reads TGTGCCAGCTCACCCTCGAACAGGGCTAATGAAAAACTGTTTTTT. Translation: CASSPSNRANEKLFF.

CDR3 nucleotides: TGTGCCAGCAGCTTAGTTGTCGGGATGAACACTGAAGCTTTCTTT. Translated, it gives CASSLVVGMNTEAFF. V and J are TRBV7-2 and TRBJ1-1; D gene unclear. Germline V gene sequence: CDR1 SGHTA, CDR2 FQGNSA. The length of the CDR3 is 15 residues. Trimming took off 1 base at V and 0 bases at J, with 9 bases between the two ends.

This clone was observed once. The V and J genes are TRBV3-1 (or the pseudogene TRBV3-2) and TRBJ2-3; D remains ambiguous. In germline, CDR1 is LGHDT, CDR2 YNNKEL (reference sequence). V lost 2 bases to trimming and J lost 1 base, with 4 bases between them. The CDR3 covers 13 residues. The CDR3 DNA reads as TGTGCCAGCAGCCAATCAGGCACAGATACGCAGTATTTT. Translating it yields CASSQSGTDTQYF.

The CDR3 sequence: CASSDPSSYEQYV. In nucleotides, the CDR3 is TGTGCCAGCAGCGATCCTAGCTCCTACGAGCAGTACGTC. This rearrangement joins TRBV5-6 to TRBJ2-7, with D unresolved. The germline V gene has CDR1 SGHDT and CDR2 YYEEEE. This CDR3 has 13 residues. With 4 bases removed from V and 0 bases from J, the gap between germline ends came to 8 bases.

This chain uses TRBV6-6 with TRBJ2-3; unclear D gene. CDR3 length: 16 amino acids. V was clipped by 0 bases and J by 0 bases, with 10 bases between them. Germline assignment: CDR1 MNHNY and CDR2 SVGAGI (reference sequence). In DNA form, the CDR3 reads TGTGCCAGCAGTTACTCGTATATCAGAAGCACAGATACGCAGTATTTT. Its protein is CASSYSYIRSTDTQYF.

The chain uses TRBV10-3 and TRBJ2-7; 7 nucleotides match TRBD1. The germline V gene encodes CDR1 ENHRY and CDR2 SYGVKD. V lost 4 bases to trimming and J lost 2 bases; unmatched junction nucleotides: 5. The CDR3 runs 14 residues. CDR3 coding DNA: TGTGCCATCAGTGGGAGACAGGGAACCTACGAGCAGTACTTC. Protein product: CAISGRQGTYEQYF.

V usage is TRBV2 and J usage is TRBJ1-1; tentative D call: TRBD1 (6 bases). The V end lost 4 bases, the J end lost 4 bases, and 16 bases lay between the germline ends. Germline lookup yields CDR1 SNHLY and CDR2 FYNNEI. The CDR3 contains 15 residues. CDR3 sequence (DNA): TGTGCCAGCAGTGCACCAGGCGCAGGGGCCACTGAAGCTTTCTTT. This encodes CASSAPGAGATEAFF.

V gene TRBV2 combines with J gene TRBJ2-1; 7 positions agree with TRBD1. The CDR3 loop spans 15 amino acids. The ends lost 6 bases at V and 0 bases at J; junction bases unmatched: 5. Germline V gene sequence: CDR1 SNHLY, CDR2 FYNNEI. CDR3 sequence reads: CASSRQGLSYNEQFF. The CDR3 region has the DNA TGTGCCAGCAGCCGACAGGGCCTCTCCTACAATGAGCAGTTCTTC.

This clone was counted a single time. The CDR3 loop is CASSQRARGVGYTF. The CDR3 DNA reads TGTGCCAGCAGTCAACGCGCCCGGGGGGTGGGCTACACCTTC. The chain recombines TRBV28 with TRBJ1-2; TRBD1 is a possible D gene (5 bases). Germline values: CDR1 MDHEN, CDR2 SYDVKM. The V end lost 5 bases, the J end lost 8 bases, and 18 bases lay between the germline ends. The CDR3 runs 14 residues.

The chain carries TRBV18 and TRBJ2-5; 13 nucleotides align to TRBD2. V shed 3 bases and J 2 bases; nucleotides not matched to a gene: 12. The V gene's germline CDR1 is KGHSH and CDR2 LQKENI. CDR3 length equals 19 residues. CDR3 region: CASSPRGTSGEASQETQYF. CDR3 sequence (DNA): TGTGCCAGCTCACCGAGAGGGACTAGCGGGGAGGCCTCACAAGAGACCCAGTACTTC.